This T cell receptor (beta chain) was profiled in a study of beta chain features in type 1 diabetes. There are 13 residues in the CDR3. Germline V gives CDR1 SGHNT, CDR2 YYREEE (reference sequence). V lost 1 base and J 3 bases, leaving 8 bases between the germline ends. Of the isolated RNA, all was reverse transcribed, and so the sequenced material was expressed TCRB transcripts. TCRdb keeps only in-frame clones here, not all; method: immunoSEQ multiplex PCR. In the table there are around 300,000 clones, 7% to 9% of which are singletons. This clone was counted only a few times. The sample comprised central memory CD4+ T cells from blood. The chain joins TRBV5-4 to TRBJ2-7, with a weak D call TRBD1 (5 bases). This TCR came from a young woman in good health. CDR3 sequence (DNA): TGTGCCAGCAGCTTGTACACAGGCTACGAGCAGTACTTC. Residues: CASSLYTGYEQYF.